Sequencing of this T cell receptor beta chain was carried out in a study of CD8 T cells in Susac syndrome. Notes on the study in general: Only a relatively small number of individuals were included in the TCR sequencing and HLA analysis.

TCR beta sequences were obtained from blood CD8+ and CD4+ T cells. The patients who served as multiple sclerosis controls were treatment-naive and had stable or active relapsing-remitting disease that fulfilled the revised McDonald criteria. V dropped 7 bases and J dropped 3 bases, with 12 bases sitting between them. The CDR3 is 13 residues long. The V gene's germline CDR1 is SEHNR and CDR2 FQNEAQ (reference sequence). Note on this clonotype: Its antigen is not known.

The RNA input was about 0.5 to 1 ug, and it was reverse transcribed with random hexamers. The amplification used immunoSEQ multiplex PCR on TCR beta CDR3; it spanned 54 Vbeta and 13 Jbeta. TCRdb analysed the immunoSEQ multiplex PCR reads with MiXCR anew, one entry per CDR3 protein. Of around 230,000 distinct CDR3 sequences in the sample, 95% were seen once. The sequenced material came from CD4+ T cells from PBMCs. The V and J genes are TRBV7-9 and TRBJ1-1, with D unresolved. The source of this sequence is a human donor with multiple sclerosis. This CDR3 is CASTTTVDTEAFF. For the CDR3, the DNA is TGTGCCAGCACGACGACGGTCGACACTGAAGCTTTCTTT.